Below, 17 T cell receptor beta chains from the same sample are listed, as sequenced in a study of blood T cell repertoires in COVID-19. Measured with immunoSEQ multiplex PCR; TCRdb has only the in-frame clones, and not every one. The sample holds around 200,000 clones, about 80% seen once. Sequenced: peripheral blood. The receptor source for this set is a human donor with acute or convalescent COVID-19. The donor label of this sample is uncertain.

The chain couples TRBV9 to TRBJ1-6, with D possibly matching TRBD1 (5 bases). Germline V CDR1 and CDR2: SGDLS, YYNGEE. V was clipped by 0 bases and J by 0 bases, with 13 bases between them. There are 18 residues in the CDR3. The CDR3, as DNA: TGTGCCAGCAGCGTAGCCGGTGGGAGGGGCTCCTATAATTCACCCCTCCACTTT. Translation gives CASSVAGGRGSYNSPLHF.

This rearrangement joins TRBV7-9 to TRBJ1-1; D is ambiguous. The CDR3 consists of 14 residues. The V and J ends lost 3 bases and 2 bases respectively, with 10 bases between them. Germline V gene sequence: CDR1 SEHNR, CDR2 FQNEAQ (reference sequence). The CDR3 loop is CASSFKEGNTEAFF. The CDR3 nucleotides read TGTGCCAGCAGCTTTAAGGAGGGAAACACTGAAGCTTTCTTT.

The chain carries TRBV7-2 and TRBJ1-1, with TRBD1 matching 8 bases. J lost 4 bases, V lost 4 bases, and 5 bases had no gene match. The germline gives CDR1 SGHTA, CDR2 FQGNSA. The CDR3 is 14 residues long. CDR3 amino acids: CASSSWTGFTEAFF. CDR3 in DNA: TGTGCCAGCAGCTCGTGGACAGGGTTCACTGAAGCTTTCTTT.

The chain has TRBV28 and TRBJ2-7, with 14 bases identical to TRBD2. Germline V lookup: CDR1 MDHEN, CDR2 SYDVKM. V was pared by 10 bases and J by 7 bases, with 6 bases of the junction left unmatched. This CDR3 has 13 residues. The CDR3 nucleotides are TGTGCCATCCGGACTAGCGGGAGGTATGAGCAGTACTTC. Its protein is CAIRTSGRYEQYF.

The chain uses TRBV18 and TRBJ1-2, with D unresolved. Looked up from germline, CDR1 is KGHSH and CDR2 is LQKENI. Trimming left V 2 bases short and J 5 bases short, with 12 bases between. The CDR3 consists of 14 residues. The CDR3 nucleotides read TGTGCCAGCTCACCAGGGCAGGCAGCTTATGGCTACACCTTC. Encoded protein: CASSPGQAAYGYTF.

The J gene is TRBJ2-3, the V gene TRBV3-1 (or the pseudogene TRBV3-2); D is perhaps TRBD2 (5 bases). Germline assignment: CDR1 LGHDT and CDR2 YNNKEL (reference sequence). V gave up 0 bases and J gave up 3 bases, with 13 bases separating them. This CDR3 has 16 residues. CDR3 nucleotide sequence: TGTGCCAGCAGCCAAGATCAAGCGGAGGTTACAGATACGCAGTATTTT. Translated, it gives CASSQDQAEVTDTQYF.

The chain employs TRBV29-1 and TRBJ2-3, with D perhaps TRBD2 (7 bases). V gave up 3 bases and J gave up 4 bases, with 14 bases separating them. Germline V gene data show CDR1 as SQVTM and CDR2 as ANQGSEA. The CDR3 consists of 14 residues. The CDR3 protein is CSVDGGEGADTQYF. The CDR3 DNA reads as TGCAGCGTTGATGGGGGGGAGGGGGCAGATACGCAGTATTTT.

The chain couples TRBV10-3 to TRBJ1-5; D uncertain. V was pared by 10 bases and J by 4 bases, with 14 bases between. The CDR3 sequence is 13 residues long. Germline V gene data show CDR1 as ENHRY and CDR2 as SYGVKD. CDR3 protein: CATGSAANQPQHF. The CDR3 DNA reads TGTGCCACCGGGTCGGCGGCTAATCAGCCCCAGCATTTT.

The genes are TRBV2 and TRBJ1-4; 8 positions agree with TRBD1. The junction had 9 bases not matched to a gene; V was cut back by 7 bases and J by 5 bases. From germline, CDR1 is SNHLY and CDR2 FYNNEI. The CDR3 has 15 residues. The CDR3 DNA sequence: TGTGCCAGCACTCCGGACAGGGTCGGAAATGAAAAACTGTTTTTT. Translated: CASTPDRVGNEKLFF.

A note on this clone: The same CDR3 can be traced to other DNA sequences in this sample. The chain links TRBV5-1 to TRBJ2-7; the D gene is possibly TRBD1 (6 bases). Germline CDR1 SGHRS, CDR2 YFSETQ. The CDR3 length is 14 residues. Trimming shortened V by 0 bases and J by 4 bases, and 11 bases separated the two germline ends. CDR3 amino acids: CASSLEQGSYEQYF. The DNA of the CDR3 is TGCGCCAGCAGCTTGGAGCAGGGGTCGTACGAGCAGTACTTC.

The sample holds one count of this clone. V gene TRBV19 combines with J gene TRBJ2-3; 11 bases are shared with TRBD1. CDR1 and CDR2 from the germline V gene are LNHDA and SQIVND (reference sequence). The CDR3 is 16 residues long. Losses at the gene ends were 6 bases for V and 0 bases for J; bases not matched to a gene: 5. CDR3 DNA: TGTGCCAGTAGCGTTAGGGACAGGGGGAGCACAGATACGCAGTATTTT. Translating it yields CASSVRDRGSTDTQYF.

This chain joins TRBV2 and TRBJ2-7; no clear D. This CDR3 has 15 amino acids. CDR1 is SNHLY, CDR2 FYNNEI, per germline. The V and J ends lost 0 bases and 2 bases respectively, with 11 bases between them. The CDR3 nucleotides are TGTGCCAGCAGTGAAGCTGAGGCAGCTACCTACGAGCAGTACTTC. Protein sequence: CASSEAEAATYEQYF.

This chain connects TRBV5-1 to TRBJ1-1, with TRBD1 as a possible D gene (6 bases). The V gene's germline CDR1 is SGHRS and CDR2 YFSETQ. Trimming took off 4 bases at V and 5 bases at J, with 18 bases between the two ends. The CDR3 runs to 15 residues. The CDR3 bases are TGCGCCAGCAGCCCCTCACAGGGAGGGGGAACTGAAGCTTTCTTT. As protein: CASSPSQGGGTEAFF.

This clone has just one count. The V gene is TRBV5-6, the J gene TRBJ2-5; tentative D call: TRBD1 (5 bases). The length of the CDR3 is 14 residues. Trimming took 0 bases from V and 3 from J, leaving 9 bases between them. CDR1 and CDR2 (germline): SGHDT, YYEEEE. The CDR3: CASSLVGREETQYF. CDR3 sequence (DNA): TGTGCCAGCAGCTTGGTGGGCAGGGAAGAGACCCAGTACTTC.

The V and J genes are TRBV7-3 and TRBJ2-3; TRBD2 aligns across 13 bases. The CDR3 is 19 amino acids. Germline loops: CDR1 SGHTA, CDR2 FQGTGA. V gave up 1 base and J gave up 3 bases; unmatched junction bases: 10. CDR3 nucleotide sequence: TGTGCCAGCAGCTTAAAGGGTTTAAGACTAGCGGGAGGAACAGATACGCAGTATTTT. Protein product: CASSLKGLRLAGGTDTQYF.

The chain recombines TRBV10-3 with TRBJ1-2, with D maybe TRBD1 (5 bases). This CDR3 is 16 amino acids long. The germline V gene has CDR1 ENHRY and CDR2 SYGVKD. Trimming stripped 2 bases from V and 1 base from J, with 14 bases between. The CDR3 DNA reads as TGTGCCATCAGTGAGGAAGGGACGCGGGGTAACTATGGCTACACCTTC. Its protein product is CAISEEGTRGNYGYTF.

CDR3 nucleotide sequence: TGTGCCAGCAGCTTAGGGGACAGACAAAATTCACCCCTCCACTTT. It codes for CASSLGDRQNSPLHF. The chain links TRBV13 to TRBJ1-6; weak D call: TRBD1 (6 bases). The CDR3 covers 15 residues. Trimming left V 0 bases short and J 7 bases short, with 10 bases between. Germline values: CDR1 PRHDT, CDR2 FYEKMQ (reference sequence).